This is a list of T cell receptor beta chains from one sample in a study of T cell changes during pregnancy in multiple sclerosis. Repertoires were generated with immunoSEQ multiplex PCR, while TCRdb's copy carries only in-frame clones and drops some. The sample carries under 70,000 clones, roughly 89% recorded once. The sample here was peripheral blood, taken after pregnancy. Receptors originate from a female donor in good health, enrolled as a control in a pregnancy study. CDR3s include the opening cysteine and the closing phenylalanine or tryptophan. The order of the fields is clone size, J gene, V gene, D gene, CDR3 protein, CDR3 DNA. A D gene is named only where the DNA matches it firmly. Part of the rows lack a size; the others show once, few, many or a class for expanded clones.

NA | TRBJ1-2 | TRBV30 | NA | CAWSVHPSYYTF | TGTGCCTGGAGTGTACATCCAAGTTACTACACCTTC
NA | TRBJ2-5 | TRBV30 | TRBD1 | CAWSLTGTGIETQYF | TGTGCCTGGAGCCTCACTGGGACAGGGATAGAGACCCAGTACTTC
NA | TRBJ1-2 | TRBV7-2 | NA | CASSLSFARGYTF | TGTGCCAGCAGCTTAAGTTTTGCGCGTGGCTACACCTTC
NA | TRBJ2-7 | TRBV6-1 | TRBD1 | CASTGQGPLAEQYF | TGTGCCAGCACCGGACAGGGGCCTCTGGCCGAGCAGTACTTC
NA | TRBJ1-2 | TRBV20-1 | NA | CSVPNYGYTF | TGCAGTGTCCCGAACTATGGCTACACCTTC
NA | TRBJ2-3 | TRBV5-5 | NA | CASSPLGGPITDTQYF | TGTGCCAGCAGCCCCTTGGGGGGGCCGATCACAGATACGCAGTATTTT
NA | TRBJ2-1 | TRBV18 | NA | CASSPIPQGVFNEQFF | TGTGCCAGCTCACCAATACCACAGGGTGTGTTCAATGAGCAGTTCTTC
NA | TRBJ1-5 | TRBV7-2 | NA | CASSSAGGSGPQHF | TGTGCCAGCAGCTCAGCCGGGGGATCAGGGCCCCAGCATTTT
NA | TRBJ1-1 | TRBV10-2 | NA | CASSEVDRPEAFF | TGCGCCAGCAGTGAGGTCGACAGGCCTGAAGCTTTCTTT
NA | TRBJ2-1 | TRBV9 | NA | CASSARSYNEQFF | TGTGCCAGCAGCGCCCGGAGTTACAATGAGCAGTTCTTC
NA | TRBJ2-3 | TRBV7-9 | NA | CASSLRRGGTDTQYF | TGTGCCAGCAGCTTGCGGCGGGGCGGCACAGATACGCAGTATTTT
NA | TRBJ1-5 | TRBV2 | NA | CASRVGQTNQPQHF | TGTGCCAGCAGGGTAGGACAGACCAATCAGCCCCAGCATTTT
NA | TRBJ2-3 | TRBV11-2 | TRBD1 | CASSQTGQGGTDTQYF | TGTGCCAGCAGCCAGACTGGACAGGGAGGCACAGATACGCAGTATTTT
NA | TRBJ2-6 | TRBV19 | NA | CASSAQDSGANVLTF | TGTGCCAGTAGTGCCCAGGACTCTGGGGCCAACGTCCTGACTTTC
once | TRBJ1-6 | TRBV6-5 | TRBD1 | CASSYRGRDSPLHF | TGTGCCAGCAGTTACAGGGGGCGAGATTCACCCCTCCACTTT
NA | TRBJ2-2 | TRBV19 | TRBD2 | CASKISSGVGTGELFF | TGTGCCAGTAAAATCTCTAGCGGGGTAGGCACCGGGGAGCTGTTTTTT
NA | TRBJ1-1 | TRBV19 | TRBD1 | CASSLTHITTGGLNTEAFF | TGTGCCAGTAGTCTTACCCACATAACTACAGGGGGTTTGAACACTGAAGCTTTCTTT
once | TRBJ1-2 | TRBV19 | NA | CASSILDPVGYTF | TGTGCCAGTAGTATCCTAGATCCGGTCGGCTACACCTTC
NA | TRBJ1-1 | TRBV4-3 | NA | CASSQDGREDTEAFF | TGCGCCAGCAGCCAAGATGGGAGGGAGGACACTGAAGCTTTCTTT
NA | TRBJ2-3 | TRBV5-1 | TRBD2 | CASSLTSGFTDTQYF | TGCGCCAGCAGCTTGACTAGCGGGTTCACAGATACGCAGTATTTT
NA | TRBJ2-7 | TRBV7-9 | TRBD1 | CASGSEKQGAAYEQYF | TGTGCCAGCGGATCAGAGAAGCAGGGGGCTGCCTACGAGCAGTACTTC
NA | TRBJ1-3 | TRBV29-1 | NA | CSVDSEAGNTIYF | TGCAGCGTCGACAGTGAAGCTGGAAACACCATATATTTT
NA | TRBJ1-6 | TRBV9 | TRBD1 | CASSAGQGLGSPLHF | TGTGCCAGCAGCGCGGGACAGGGTTTAGGGTCACCCCTCCACTTT
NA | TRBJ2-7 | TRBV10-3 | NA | CAIRTGFGGDEQYF | TGTGCCATCAGGACAGGCTTTGGTGGCGACGAGCAGTACTTC
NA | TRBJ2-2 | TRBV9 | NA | CASSAGFSGELFF | TGTGCCAGCAGCGCAGGGTTTAGCGGGGAGCTGTTTTTT
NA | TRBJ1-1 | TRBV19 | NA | CASSIMSGNTEAFF | TGTGCCAGTAGTATAATGTCAGGGAACACTGAAGCTTTCTTT
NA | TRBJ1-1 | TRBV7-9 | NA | CASSFSGQPNTEAFF | TGTGCCAGCAGCTTTAGTGGACAGCCGAACACTGAAGCTTTCTTT
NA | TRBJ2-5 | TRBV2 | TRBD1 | CASGWTGGVQETQYF | TGTGCCAGCGGCTGGACAGGGGGGGTCCAAGAGACCCAGTACTTC
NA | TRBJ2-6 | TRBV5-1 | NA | CASSFQGGSGANVLTF | TGCGCCAGCAGCTTCCAGGGGGGCTCTGGGGCCAACGTCCTGACTTTC
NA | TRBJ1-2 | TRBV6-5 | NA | CASSYGEYGYTF | TGTGCCAGCAGTTACGGGGAGTATGGCTACACCTTC
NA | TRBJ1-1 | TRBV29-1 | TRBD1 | CSVRDDRARWGTEAFF | TGCAGCGTTAGGGATGACAGGGCGAGGTGGGGCACTGAAGCTTTCTTT
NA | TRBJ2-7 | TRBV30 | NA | CAWSNSYEQYF | TGTGCCTGGAGTAATAGCTACGAGCAGTACTTC
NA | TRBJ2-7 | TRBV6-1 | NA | CASSVGTYEQYF | TGTGCCAGCAGTGTTGGTACCTACGAGCAGTACTTC
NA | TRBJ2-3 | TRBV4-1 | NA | CASSQALATDTQYF | TGCGCCAGCAGCCAAGCTCTAGCTACAGATACGCAGTATTTT
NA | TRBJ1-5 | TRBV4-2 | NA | CASSQEVGVYGNQPQHF | TGTGCCAGCAGCCAAGAGGTCGGGGTTTACGGCAATCAGCCCCAGCATTTT
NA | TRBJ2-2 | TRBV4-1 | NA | CASSYRDTGELFF | TGCGCCAGCAGTTACAGGGACACCGGGGAGCTGTTTTTT
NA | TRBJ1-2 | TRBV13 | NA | CASSFPPPRRVGYGYTF | TGTGCCAGCAGCTTCCCCCCTCCGCGCAGGGTCGGGTATGGCTACACCTTC
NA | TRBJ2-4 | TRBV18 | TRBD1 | CASSPLRTGDIQYF | TGTGCCAGCTCACCACTAAGGACAGGGGACATTCAGTACTTC
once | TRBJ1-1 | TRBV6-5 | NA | CASRPVPSNTEAFF | TGTGCCAGCAGACCGGTTCCGTCGAACACTGAAGCTTTCTTT
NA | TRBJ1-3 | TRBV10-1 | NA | CASTLSGVSGNTIYF | TGCGCCAGCACCTTAAGCGGAGTCTCTGGAAACACCATATATTTT
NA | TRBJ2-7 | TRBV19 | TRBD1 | CASSIRDRGLYEQYF | TGTGCCAGTAGTATAAGAGACAGGGGGTTGTACGAGCAGTACTTC
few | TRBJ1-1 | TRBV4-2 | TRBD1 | CASSQTGQGVTEAFF | TGTGCCAGCAGCCAGACGGGACAGGGAGTAACTGAAGCTTTCTTT
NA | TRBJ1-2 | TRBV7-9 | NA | CASSLGNGGVHGYTF | TGTGCCAGCAGCTTAGGTAACGGAGGGGTCCATGGCTACACCTTC
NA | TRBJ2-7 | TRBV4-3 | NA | CASSQSFGSSYEQYF | TGCGCCAGCAGCCAATCGTTCGGGAGCTCCTACGAGCAGTACTTC
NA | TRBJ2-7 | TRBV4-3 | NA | CASSQYSGGYEQYF | TGCGCCAGCAGCCAATATTCAGGGGGGTACGAGCAGTACTTC
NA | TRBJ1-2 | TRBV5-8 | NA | CASSFDRNWGYTF | TGTGCCAGCAGCTTTGACAGGAATTGGGGCTACACCTTC
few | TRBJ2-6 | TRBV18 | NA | CASSPPSGRVSGANVLTF | TGTGCCAGCTCACCACCCTCCGGGAGAGTCTCTGGGGCCAACGTCCTGACTTTC
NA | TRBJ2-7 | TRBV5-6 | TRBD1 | CASRRPPGTGGFYEQYF | TGTGCCAGCAGACGTCCTCCGGGGACAGGGGGCTTCTACGAGCAGTACTTC
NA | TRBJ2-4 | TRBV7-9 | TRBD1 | CASSLGTGSKDIQYF | TGTGCCAGCAGCTTAGGGACAGGGAGTAAAGACATTCAGTACTTC
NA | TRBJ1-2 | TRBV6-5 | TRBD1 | CAIRTGGSGYTF | TGTGCCATCCGGACAGGGGGCAGTGGCTACACCTTC
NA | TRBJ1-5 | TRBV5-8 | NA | CASSYQAGQHF | TGTGCCAGCAGCTATCAAGCCGGCCAGCATTTT
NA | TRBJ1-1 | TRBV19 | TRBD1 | CASSIGDRVEMNTEAFF | TGTGCCAGTAGTATAGGGGACAGGGTTGAGATGAACACTGAAGCTTTCTTT
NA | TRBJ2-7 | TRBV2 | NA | CASSDRLNVYEQYF | TGTGCCAGCAGTGACCGGTTAAACGTCTACGAGCAGTACTTC
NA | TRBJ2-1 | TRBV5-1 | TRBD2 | CASSSLAGETNEQFF | TGCGCCAGCAGCTCGCTAGCGGGGGAGACTAATGAGCAGTTCTTC
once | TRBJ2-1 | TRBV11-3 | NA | CASSLVAGSMDEQFF | TGTGCCAGCAGCTTAGTTGCCGGGTCCATGGATGAGCAGTTCTTC